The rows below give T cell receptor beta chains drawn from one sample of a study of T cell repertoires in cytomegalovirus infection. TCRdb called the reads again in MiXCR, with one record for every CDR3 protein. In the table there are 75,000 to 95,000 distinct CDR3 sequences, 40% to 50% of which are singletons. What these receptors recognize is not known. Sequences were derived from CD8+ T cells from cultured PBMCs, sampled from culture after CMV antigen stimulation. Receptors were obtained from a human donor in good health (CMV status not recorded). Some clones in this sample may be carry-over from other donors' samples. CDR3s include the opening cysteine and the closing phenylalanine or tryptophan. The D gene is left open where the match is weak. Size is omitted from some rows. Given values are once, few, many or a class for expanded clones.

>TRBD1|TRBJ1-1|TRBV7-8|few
CASSATGQLNTEAFF
TGTGCCAGCAGCGCAACGGGACAGCTGAACACTGAAGCTTTCTTT
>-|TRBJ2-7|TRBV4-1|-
CASSQGDGPGEQYF
TGCGCCAGCAGCCAAGGGGATGGGCCGGGCGAGCAGTACTTC
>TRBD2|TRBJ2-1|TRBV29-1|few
CSGRGLDNYNEQFF
TGCAGCGGCCGGGGACTAGATAATTACAATGAGCAGTTCTTC
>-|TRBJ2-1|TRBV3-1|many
CASSHRRSSYNEQFF
TGTGCCAGCAGCCACAGAAGGAGCTCCTACAATGAGCAGTTCTTC
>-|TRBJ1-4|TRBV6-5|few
CASSYRTTNEKLFF
TGTGCCAGCAGCTACAGGACAACTAATGAAAAACTGTTTTTT
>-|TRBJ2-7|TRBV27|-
CASSWASSAYEQYF
TGTGCCAGCAGTTGGGCTAGCAGTGCCTACGAGCAGTACTTC
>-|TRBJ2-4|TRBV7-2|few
CASSLDTGGDIQYF
TGTGCCAGCAGCTTAGACACAGGGGGGGACATTCAGTACTTC
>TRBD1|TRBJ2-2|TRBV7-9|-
CASSLPGQGRAGELFF
TGTGCCAGCAGCTTACCCGGACAGGGAAGAGCGGGGGAGCTGTTTTTT
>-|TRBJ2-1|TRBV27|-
CASSLVKTIYNEQFF
TGTGCCAGCAGTTTAGTGAAGACTATCTACAATGAGCAGTTCTTC
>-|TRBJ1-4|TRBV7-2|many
CASSRGGFATNEKLFF
TGTGCCAGCAGCCGCGGTGGATTTGCAACTAATGAAAAACTGTTTTTT
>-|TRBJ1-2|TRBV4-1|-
CASSQALTTNYGYTF
TGCGCCAGCAGCCAGGCCCTTACCACTAACTATGGCTACACCTTC
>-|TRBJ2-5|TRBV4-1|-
CASSQDFSAGQETQYF
TGCGCCAGCAGCCAAGATTTTAGCGCGGGGCAAGAGACCCAGTACTTC
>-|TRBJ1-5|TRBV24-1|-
CATSPATDQPQHF
TGTGCCACCAGTCCAGCTACAGATCAGCCCCAGCATTTT
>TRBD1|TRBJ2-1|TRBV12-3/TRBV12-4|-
CASSLRQGQDEQFF
TGTGCCAGCAGTTTGAGACAGGGGCAGGATGAGCAGTTCTTC
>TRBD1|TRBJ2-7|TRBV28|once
CASSYRDRGKYRYEQYF
TGTGCCAGCAGTTACCGGGACAGGGGAAAGTATCGGTACGAGCAGTACTTC
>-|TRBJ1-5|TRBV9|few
CASSVGASQAPYSNQPQHF
TGTGCCAGCAGCGTAGGGGCCTCCCAAGCCCCGTATAGCAATCAGCCCCAGCATTTT
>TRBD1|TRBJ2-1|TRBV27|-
CASTPGTGFSNEQFF
TGTGCCAGCACTCCCGGGACAGGGTTCTCCAATGAGCAGTTCTTC
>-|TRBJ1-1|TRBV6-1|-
CASTLLEGPEAFF
TGTGCCAGCACTCTTCTGGAGGGGCCTGAAGCTTTCTTT
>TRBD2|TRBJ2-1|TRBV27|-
CASSPFSSGRAYEQFF
TGTGCCAGCAGCCCGTTCTCTAGCGGGAGGGCCTATGAGCAGTTCTTC
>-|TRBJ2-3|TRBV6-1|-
CASSEPAGGPDTQYF
TGTGCCAGCAGTGAACCCGCGGGTGGGCCAGATACGCAGTATTTT
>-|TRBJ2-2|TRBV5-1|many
CASSEWGEKAGELFF
TGCGCCAGCAGTGAATGGGGGGAGAAGGCCGGGGAGCTGTTTTTT
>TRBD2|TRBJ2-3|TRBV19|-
CASSIGRLANTDTQYF
TGTGCCAGTAGTATAGGTCGACTAGCGAACACAGATACGCAGTATTTT
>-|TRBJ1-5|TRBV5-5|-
CASSLRYNQPQHF
TGTGCCAGCAGCTTAAGGTACAATCAGCCCCAGCATTTT